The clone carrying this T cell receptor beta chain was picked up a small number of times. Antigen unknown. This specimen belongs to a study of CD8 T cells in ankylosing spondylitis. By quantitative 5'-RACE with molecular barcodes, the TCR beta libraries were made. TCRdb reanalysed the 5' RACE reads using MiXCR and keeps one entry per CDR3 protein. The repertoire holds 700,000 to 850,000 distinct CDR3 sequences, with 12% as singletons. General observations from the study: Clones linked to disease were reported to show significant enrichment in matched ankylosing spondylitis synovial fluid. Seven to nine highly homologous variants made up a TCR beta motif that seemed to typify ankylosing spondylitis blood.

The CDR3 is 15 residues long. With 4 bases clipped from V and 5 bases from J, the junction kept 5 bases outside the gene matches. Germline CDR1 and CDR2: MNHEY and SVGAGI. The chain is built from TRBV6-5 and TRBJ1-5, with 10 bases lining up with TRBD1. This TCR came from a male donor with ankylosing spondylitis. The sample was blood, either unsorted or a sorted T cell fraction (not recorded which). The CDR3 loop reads CASSFSGQGYQPQHF. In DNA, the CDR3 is TGTGCCAGCAGTTTTTCGGGACAGGGGTATCAGCCCCAGCATTTT.